A selection of T cell receptor beta chains follows, all from one sample in a study of cytomegalovirus exposure and HLA in healthy donors. Assay: immunoSEQ multiplex PCR; the TCRdb copy retains only in-frame clones and omits some. Seen in this sample are about 110,000 clones; the ten most common clones hold roughly 3.7%. The sequenced sample consisted of PBMCs. These receptors all stem from a young man in good health and CMV-seronegative. The CDR3 runs from the conserved cysteine through the conserved F or W. Fields, in order: V gene, D gene, J gene, CDR3 DNA, CDR3 protein. D genes are given only for firm matches.

V: TRBV6-5
D: TRBD1
J: TRBJ2-1
DNA: TGTGCCAGCAGTTACCGGGACAGGGTCTTCAATGAGCAGTTCTTC
CDR3: CASSYRDRVFNEQFF

V: TRBV5-5
D: TRBD1
J: TRBJ2-7
DNA: TGTGCCAGCAGCTTGGCCATAAGGCCAGGGGGCTCGGGCGAGCAGTACTTC
CDR3: CASSLAIRPGGSGEQYF

V: TRBV6-1
D: -
J: TRBJ2-7
DNA: TGTGCCAGCAGTGAAGCGGGGGCAGCCGGCGAATACGAGCAGTACTTC
CDR3: CASSEAGAAGEYEQYF

V: TRBV2
D: -
J: TRBJ1-1
DNA: TGTGCCAGCAGTGGGCAGGGGATGAACACTGAAGCTTTCTTT
CDR3: CASSGQGMNTEAFF

V: TRBV5-5
D: -
J: TRBJ2-3
DNA: TGTGCCAGCAGCGCGAGGACAGTGGGAAGCACAGATACGCAGTATTTT
CDR3: CASSARTVGSTDTQYF

V: TRBV5-6
D: -
J: TRBJ1-6
DNA: TGTGCCAGCAGCTGGGGGCCGGGCCTCCTTAATTCACCCCTCCACTTT
CDR3: CASSWGPGLLNSPLHF

V: TRBV5-1
D: -
J: TRBJ2-3
DNA: TGCGCCAGCAGCTTGGGGGCGAGGGAATATACGCAGTATTTT
CDR3: CASSLGAREYTQYF

V: TRBV9
D: TRBD1
J: TRBJ1-3
DNA: TGTGCCAGCAGCGTAGCTCATTCCGCAGGGGGAGGAAACACCATATATTTT
CDR3: CASSVAHSAGGGNTIYF

V: TRBV19
D: -
J: TRBJ1-1
DNA: TGTGCCAGTAGGGGGAGTAACACTGAAGCTTTCTTT
CDR3: CASRGSNTEAFF

V: TRBV7-3
D: -
J: TRBJ2-5
DNA: TGTGCCAGCAGCATCAGCAACCGGGAGATCCAGTACTTC
CDR3: CASSISNREIQYF

V: TRBV7-2
D: -
J: TRBJ1-2
DNA: TGTGCCAGCAGCTTAGGCGGGGGGCAATTAAAAGGCTACACCTTC
CDR3: CASSLGGGQLKGYTF

V: TRBV5-1
D: -
J: TRBJ2-7
DNA: TGCGCCAGCAGCGAGGGAGTCCTAGGAGAGCAGTACTTC
CDR3: CASSEGVLGEQYF

V: TRBV7-9
D: -
J: TRBJ1-5
DNA: TGTGCCAGCAGCTTAGAGACCGGCGGGGGAGGGCAGCCCCAGCATTTT
CDR3: CASSLETGGGGQPQHF

V: TRBV6-4
D: -
J: TRBJ2-7
DNA: TGTGCCACCAAGAAAGGACAGAGCTACGAGCAGTACTTC
CDR3: CATKKGQSYEQYF

V: TRBV5-4
D: TRBD2
J: TRBJ2-3
DNA: TGTGCCAGCAGCTTTTATACTAGCGCAGATACGCAGTATTTT
CDR3: CASSFYTSADTQYF

V: TRBV15
D: -
J: TRBJ2-2
DNA: TGTGCCACCAGCAGAGATATCCAGAACACAGGGGAGCTGTTTTTT
CDR3: CATSRDIQNTGELFF

V: TRBV5-6
D: -
J: TRBJ1-1
DNA: TGTGCCAGCACCTTGCTGTTCGACAAGAACACTGAAGCTTTCTTT
CDR3: CASTLLFDKNTEAFF

V: TRBV27
D: TRBD1
J: TRBJ1-4
DNA: TGTGCCAGCGGTGACAGGGGCTGGGAAAAACTGTTTTTT
CDR3: CASGDRGWEKLFF

V: TRBV6-5
D: TRBD2
J: TRBJ2-4
DNA: TGTGCCAGCGGGGGATTGTACGGGGAGGGCATTCAGTACTTC
CDR3: CASGGLYGEGIQYF

V: TRBV5-1
D: -
J: TRBJ2-7
DNA: TGCGCCAGCAGCTTGGTGGGGGGCTCCTACGAGCAGTACTTC
CDR3: CASSLVGGSYEQYF

V: TRBV9
D: TRBD2
J: TRBJ2-1
DNA: TGTGCCAGCAGCGCCACTAGCGGCTCCTACAATGAGCAGTTCTTC
CDR3: CASSATSGSYNEQFF

V: TRBV7-9
D: TRBD2
J: TRBJ2-1
DNA: TGTGCCAGCAGGCCGCCTTCTAGCGGGGGGGCTGGAGAGCAGTTCTTC
CDR3: CASRPPSSGGAGEQFF

V: TRBV5-7
D: -
J: TRBJ1-2
DNA: TGTGCCAGCAGCCCACCCTGGAAGGAGGGATATGGCTACACCTTC
CDR3: CASSPPWKEGYGYTF

V: TRBV9
D: TRBD2
J: TRBJ2-2
DNA: TGTGCCAGCAGCTCTGACTTAGCGGGGGGGCCTACCGGGGAGCTGTTTTTT
CDR3: CASSSDLAGGPTGELFF

V: TRBV11-2
D: -
J: TRBJ2-7
DNA: TGTGCCAGCAGCCGATACCATACAGGGTTCTCCTACGAGCAGTACTTC
CDR3: CASSRYHTGFSYEQYF

V: TRBV19
D: TRBD1
J: TRBJ2-5
DNA: TGTGCCAGTAGTCGTACAGGGGAAGAGACCCAGTACTTC
CDR3: CASSRTGEETQYF

V: TRBV2
D: -
J: TRBJ2-6
DNA: TGTGCCAGAGAGGCCTCCTCTGGGGCCAACGTCCTGACTTTC
CDR3: CAREASSGANVLTF

V: TRBV6-6
D: -
J: TRBJ1-1
DNA: TGTGCCAGCACATTGGGAGGGGATGTTATTAGGACTGAAGCTTTCTTT
CDR3: CASTLGGDVIRTEAFF

V: TRBV4-2
D: -
J: TRBJ1-1
DNA: TGTGCCAGCAGCCCAAGCCCACAGGGTGGATTGAACACTGAAGCTTTCTTT
CDR3: CASSPSPQGGLNTEAFF

V: TRBV2
D: -
J: TRBJ2-3
DNA: TGTGCCAGCAGTGAAGCCAGCGGAGGGGTGGAAGATACGCAGTATTTT
CDR3: CASSEASGGVEDTQYF

V: TRBV5-5
D: -
J: TRBJ2-6
DNA: TGTGCCAGCAGCGCTGAACAGGGAAAACCTGGGGCCAACGTCCTGACTTTC
CDR3: CASSAEQGKPGANVLTF

V: TRBV18
D: -
J: TRBJ2-1
DNA: TGTGCCAGCTCACCACCCGGGGGAAGCTACAATGAGCAGTTCTTC
CDR3: CASSPPGGSYNEQFF

V: TRBV6-6
D: TRBD1
J: TRBJ2-3
DNA: TGTGCCAGCAGTCTGGGACAGGGGAGCGCAGATACGCAGTATTTT
CDR3: CASSLGQGSADTQYF

V: TRBV10-3
D: -
J: TRBJ2-5
DNA: TGTGCCATCAGCCCTAGCGTTGAGACCCAGTACTTC
CDR3: CAISPSVETQYF

V: TRBV30
D: TRBD1
J: TRBJ2-5
DNA: TGTGCCTGGAGTGTCATACAGGGGGCCGGGGAGACCCAGTACTTC
CDR3: CAWSVIQGAGETQYF

V: TRBV7-9
D: -
J: TRBJ2-1
DNA: TGTGCCAGCAGCTTAAGAGGGGGGGCTGGATGGAATGAGCAGTTCTTC
CDR3: CASSLRGGAGWNEQFF

V: TRBV5-4
D: TRBD1
J: TRBJ1-3
DNA: TGTGCCAGCAGCACCCAGGGGGTAGGCGGAAACACCATATATTTT
CDR3: CASSTQGVGGNTIYF

V: TRBV2
D: -
J: TRBJ1-2
DNA: TGTGCCAGCAGGGAAGGAGCTAGCGGTGGCTACACCTTC
CDR3: CASREGASGGYTF

V: TRBV5-5
D: TRBD1
J: TRBJ2-3
DNA: TGTGCCAGCAGCGTGGGACAGGGAAACAGGGACACAGATACGCAGTATTTT
CDR3: CASSVGQGNRDTDTQYF

V: TRBV5-4
D: -
J: TRBJ2-5
DNA: TGTGCCAGCAGCTTGGGGCTAGCGACGGGAGAGACCCAGTACTTC
CDR3: CASSLGLATGETQYF

V: TRBV10-3
D: -
J: TRBJ1-3
DNA: TGTGCCATCAGTGAGTCGGCAGATTTCTCTGGAAACACCATATATTTT
CDR3: CAISESADFSGNTIYF

V: TRBV5-1
D: -
J: TRBJ1-2
DNA: TGCGCCAGCAGCCGGGGGGGAGCAGAGGGAAACTCCTATGGCTACACCTTC
CDR3: CASSRGGAEGNSYGYTF

V: TRBV5-5
D: -
J: TRBJ1-1
DNA: TGTGCCAGCAGTTTCGTAGACAGGAAGAACACTGAAGCTTTCTTT
CDR3: CASSFVDRKNTEAFF

V: TRBV27
D: -
J: TRBJ2-6
DNA: TGTGCCAGCAGTCCCACTCGCCCTACCTCTGGGGCCAACGTCCTGACTTTC
CDR3: CASSPTRPTSGANVLTF

V: TRBV11-1
D: TRBD2
J: TRBJ2-7
DNA: TGTGCCAGCAGCTTAGCGACTAGCGGGGGAACCTACGAGCAGTACTTC
CDR3: CASSLATSGGTYEQYF

V: TRBV6-1
D: -
J: TRBJ2-1
DNA: TGTGCCAGCAGTGTAATTTACAATGAGCAGTTCTTC
CDR3: CASSVIYNEQFF

V: TRBV7-2
D: -
J: TRBJ2-5
DNA: TGTGCCAGCAGCCCCGCGGGCGCCGAAGAGACCCAGTACTTC
CDR3: CASSPAGAEETQYF

V: TRBV27
D: TRBD1
J: TRBJ2-2
DNA: TGTGCCAGCAGTTTCGGACAGGGGGCGAACACCGGGGAGCTGTTTTTT
CDR3: CASSFGQGANTGELFF